This TCR beta chain was observed in a study of blood T cells in healthy people across ages. Between the trimmed V and J ends, which lost 1 base and 7 bases, there was a span of 7 bases. This CDR3 comprises 11 residues. Per germline, CDR1 SQVTM and CDR2 ANQGSEA. A second PCR, run for roughly 7 to 11 cycles, used a sample-barcoded 5' primer plus a J-beta primer mix. Each CDR3 protein gets one entry after TCRdb re-called the 5' RACE reads with MiXCR. Here the sample spans approximately 1.5 million distinct CDR3 sequences, about 35% being singletons. Note on this clonotype: Its antigen is still unknown.

Points from the study as a whole: There were more naive CD4+ cells and higher diversity in long-lived donors than in aged donors.

The chain couples TRBV29-1 to TRBJ1-1; the D is unclear. The source material was blood. The receptor was derived from a woman aged 30 to 39 in good health. CDR3 sequence: CSVEGLGEAFF. The CDR3 nucleotides read TGCAGCGTTGAAGGGTTGGGTGAAGCTTTCTTT.